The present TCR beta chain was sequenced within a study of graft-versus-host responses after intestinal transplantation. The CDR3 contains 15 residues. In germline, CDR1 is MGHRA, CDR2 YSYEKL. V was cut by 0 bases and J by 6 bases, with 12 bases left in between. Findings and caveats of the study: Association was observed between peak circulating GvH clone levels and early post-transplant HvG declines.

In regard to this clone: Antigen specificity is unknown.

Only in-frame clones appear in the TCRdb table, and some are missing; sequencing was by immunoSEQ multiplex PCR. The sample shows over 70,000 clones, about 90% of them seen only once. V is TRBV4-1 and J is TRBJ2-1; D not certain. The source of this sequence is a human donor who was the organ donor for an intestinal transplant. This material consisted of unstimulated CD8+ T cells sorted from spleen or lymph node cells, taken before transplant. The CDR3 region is CASSQERPSPNEQFF. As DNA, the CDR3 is TGCGCCAGCAGCCAAGAGAGGCCGTCCCCCAATGAGCAGTTCTTC.